Listed below are T cell receptor beta chains from one sample, sequenced in a study of response to subunit inactivated influenza vaccine. From the RT-PCR reads, TCRdb called clonotypes with MiXCR, one entry per CDR3 protein. The sample has more than 400,000 distinct CDR3 sequences; approximately 11% are singletons. Material: PBMCs from blood, obtained 40 to 50 days after vaccination. The source of these receptors is a man between 45 and 60 years old who received an inactivated influenza vaccine. The CDR3 runs from the conserved cysteine through the conserved F or W. The D gene is left open where the match is weak. A clone size is listed for some rows: how often the clone was seen (once, few, many), or a class if it is expanded.

D gene,V gene,J gene,clone size,CDR3 DNA,CDR3 protein
.,TRBV24-1,TRBJ2-6,few,TGTGCCACCAGTGATTTAGATGACTCTGGGGCCAACGTCCTGACTTTC,CATSDLDDSGANVLTF
TRBD2,TRBV6-5,TRBJ2-1,many,TGTGCCAGCAGTTACGGGACTAGCGGGGACTCCTACAATGAGCAGTTCTTC,CASSYGTSGDSYNEQFF
.,TRBV12-3/TRBV12-4,TRBJ2-3,once,TGTGCCAGCAGTTTCCCCGGGGCAGATACGCGGTATTTT,CASSFPGADTRYF
.,TRBV18,TRBJ2-5,.,TGTGCCAGCTCACCACGAGAGATGAGAGAGACCCAGTACTTC,CASSPREMRETQYF
TRBD2,TRBV7-2,TRBJ2-5,.,TGTGCCAGCAAACCACTAGCGGGGGTACAAGAGACCCAGTACTTC,CASKPLAGVQETQYF
.,TRBV24-1,TRBJ1-2,.,TGTGCCACCAGTGAGGCCGGACAGACCGGTGGCTACACCTTC,CATSEAGQTGGYTF
.,TRBV5-1,TRBJ2-3,.,TGCGCCAGCAGCTTCGCAGGACAGTTCACAGATACGCAGTATTTT,CASSFAGQFTDTQYF
.,TRBV4-3,TRBJ2-1,few,TGCGCCAGCAGCCAAGAAGTGAGGCGGGGCGGGAATGAGCAGTTCTTC,CASSQEVRRGGNEQFF
.,TRBV24-1,TRBJ2-6,many,TGTGCCACCAGTGATTTTTCCGGGGCCAACGTCCTGACTTTC,CATSDFSGANVLTF
TRBD2,TRBV20-1,TRBJ2-1,.,TGCAGTGCTCCGAAATTGGGGACTAGCGGGGCTGAGGAGCAGTTCTTC,CSAPKLGTSGAEEQFF
TRBD2,TRBV11-2,TRBJ2-5,few,TGTGCCAGCAGCTCCCTACCGGAAGGCACTAGCGGGCAAGAGACCCAGTACTTC,CASSSLPEGTSGQETQYF
TRBD2,TRBV20-1,TRBJ2-5,.,TGCAGTGCTACGAGACTAGCGGGAGAGGGTGGAGGGTCCCCTCAAGAGACCCAGTACTTC,CSATRLAGEGGGSPQETQYF
.,TRBV5-1,TRBJ2-2,few,TGCGCCAGCAGCTTGAGAGATGACGGGGAGCTGTTTTTT,CASSLRDDGELFF
.,TRBV20-1,TRBJ2-3,few,TGCAGAGTCCGCGGGACAGAAAACCTAATGGGGACAGATACGCAGTATTTT,CRVRGTENLMGTDTQYF